The rows below give T cell receptor beta chains drawn from one sample of a study of blood T cell repertoires in COVID-19. Assay: immunoSEQ multiplex PCR; the TCRdb copy retains only in-frame clones and omits some. The sample lists 110,000 or so clones; approximately 81% were seen once. The source material was peripheral blood. All receptors come from a man aged 40-49 years with acute or convalescent COVID-19. The CDR3 runs from the conserved cysteine through the conserved F or W. The D gene is left open where the match is weak. Only part of the rows carry a size: once, few, many, or a class if the clone is expanded.

d_gene,v_gene,j_gene,len,abundance,CDR3nt,CDR3aa
.,TRBV5-1,TRBJ2-1,13,.,TGCGCCAGCAGCCCATCAGCGTACAATGAGCAGTTCTTC,CASSPSAYNEQFF
.,TRBV4-1,TRBJ2-7,14,.,TGCGCCAGCAGCCAAGGGTTAGGGGTAGATGAGCAGTACTTC,CASSQGLGVDEQYF
TRBD2,TRBV13,TRBJ2-3,17,.,TGTGCCAGCAGCTCCGAGCGGGGGGGCTCTAGCACAGATACGCAGTATTTT,CASSSERGGSSTDTQYF
TRBD2,TRBV6-1,TRBJ2-7,16,.,TGTGCCAGCAGTGGAGGCAGCGGGGGGGCGCTCTACGAGCAGTACTTC,CASSGGSGGALYEQYF
.,TRBV18,TRBJ1-1,15,.,TGTGCCAGCTCACCACGCAGGGGCAAGGACACTGAAGCTTTCTTT,CASSPRRGKDTEAFF
.,TRBV28,TRBJ2-5,14,once,TGTGCCAGCAGGCCCGGGGGTAGCATGAAGACCCAGTACTTC,CASRPGGSMKTQYF
TRBD1,TRBV11-2,TRBJ1-5,15,.,TGTGCCAGCAGCCCCCGGACAGGGGTGGGGCAGCCCCAGCATTTT,CASSPRTGVGQPQHF
TRBD1,TRBV4-1,TRBJ2-4,14,once,TGCGCCAGCAGCCATCAGGGGGTAGAAAACATTCAGTACTTC,CASSHQGVENIQYF
TRBD2,TRBV19,TRBJ2-2,17,.,TGTGCCAGTAAAGGCGGGGGGGCCGGTGAGGTCACCGGGGAGCTGTTTTTT,CASKGGGAGEVTGELFF
.,TRBV29-1,TRBJ1-1,11,once,TGCAGCGGTCAGGGGAACACTGAAGCTTTCTTT,CSGQGNTEAFF
.,TRBV5-6,TRBJ1-1,15,.,TGTGCCAGCTACAGGGATCCCGGAGGTAACGCTGAAGCTTTCTTT,CASYRDPGGNAEAFF
TRBD2,TRBV4-3,TRBJ2-3,16,.,TGCGCCAGCAGCCAACGTAGCGGGGGGGCATCAGATACGCAGTATTTT,CASSQRSGGASDTQYF
TRBD2,TRBV18,TRBJ2-3,20,once,TGTGCCAGCTCACCAGGCCTAGCGGGGGGAATCATCACTAGCACAGATACGCAGTATTTT,CASSPGLAGGIITSTDTQYF
TRBD1,TRBV19,TRBJ1-5,17,.,TGTGCCAGTAGTACAGGGGGGCCCGGGGCGGGCAATCAGCCCCAGCATTTT,CASSTGGPGAGNQPQHF
TRBD2,TRBV7-3,TRBJ2-3,12,.,TGTGCCAGCAGCTTCCCGGGGGGTACGCAGTATTTT,CASSFPGGTQYF
TRBD1,TRBV18,TRBJ1-3,15,.,TGTGCCAGCTCGCTGACAGGGGACTCTGGAAACACCATATATTTT,CASSLTGDSGNTIYF
TRBD1,TRBV19,TRBJ1-4,12,.,TGTGCCAGTAAGGACAGGGATGAAAAACTGTTTTTT,CASKDRDEKLFF
TRBD1,TRBV19,TRBJ2-6,16,.,TGTGCCAGTATTGGACAGGCCGACTCTGGGGCCAACGTCCTGACTTTC,CASIGQADSGANVLTF
.,TRBV7-3,TRBJ2-3,13,.,TGTGCCAGCAGCGACATCCGACAGGGAGGGCAGTATTTT,CASSDIRQGGQYF
.,TRBV30,TRBJ2-7,14,.,TGTGCCTGGAGTGTAAAGCCGGGGTACTACGAGCAGTACTTC,CAWSVKPGYYEQYF
.,TRBV9,TRBJ1-2,16,many,TGTGCCAGCAGCGTAGGTATTGGGGGGTCAGGCTATGGCTACACCTTC,CASSVGIGGSGYGYTF
.,TRBV12-5,TRBJ1-1,13,.,TGTGCTAGTGGTTTGGGCCAACAGGTTGAAGCTTTCTTT,CASGLGQQVEAFF
.,TRBV2,TRBJ1-1,12,.,TGTGCCAGCAGCCCAATGAACACTGAAGCTTTCTTT,CASSPMNTEAFF
.,TRBV5-1,TRBJ1-2,13,.,TGCGCCAGCAGCTTCGAGGTACCATATGGCTACACCTTC,CASSFEVPYGYTF
.,TRBV15,TRBJ2-7,13,.,TGTGCCACCAGCAGAGAGAGTATCTACGAGCAGTACTTC,CATSRESIYEQYF
.,TRBV5-1,TRBJ2-3,14,.,TGCGCCAGCAGCGCTACCCTTCCCACAGATACGCAGTATTTT,CASSATLPTDTQYF
.,TRBV21-1,TRBJ1-1,18,once,TGTGCCAGCAGCAAAGACCGCGCAGGCCGGGGGACCAACACTGAAGCTTTCTTT,CASSKDRAGRGTNTEAFF
TRBD2,TRBV7-2,TRBJ2-7,16,.,TGTGCCAGCAGCTTAGGGCGGGGGGGGAGCTCCTACGAGCAGTACTTC,CASSLGRGGSSYEQYF
.,TRBV5-1,TRBJ2-2,12,.,TGCGCCAGCAGCTGGGACTTCGGGGAGCTGTTTTTT,CASSWDFGELFF
TRBD1,TRBV5-1,TRBJ2-7,16,.,TGCGCCAGCAGCCCACTGAGGACAGGGGAAACCTACGAGCAGTACTTC,CASSPLRTGETYEQYF
TRBD1,TRBV2,TRBJ1-5,14,.,TGTGCCAGCAGTTGGACAGGCCCAGGTCAGCCCCAGCATTTT,CASSWTGPGQPQHF
TRBD1,TRBV9,TRBJ2-2,14,.,TGTGCCAGCAGCGGGACAGGGTTCACCGGGGAGCTGTTTTTT,CASSGTGFTGELFF
.,TRBV11-2,TRBJ2-5,17,.,TGTGCCAGCAGTTACAATCGTGGGACACTCGTGCAAGAGACCCAGTACTTC,CASSYNRGTLVQETQYF
.,TRBV9,TRBJ2-7,17,.,TGTGCCAGCAGCGTAGAGGGGCGAGGCAGGGGACCCTACGAGCAGTACTTC,CASSVEGRGRGPYEQYF
.,TRBV6-5,TRBJ1-3,15,once,TGTGCCAGCACCCCGGGGGGGACACCCGGAAACACCATATATTTT,CASTPGGTPGNTIYF
TRBD2,TRBV24-1,TRBJ2-1,17,.,TGTGCCACCAGTTTAGGTCGACTAGCGGGGCCTTACAATGAGCAGTTCTTC,CATSLGRLAGPYNEQFF
.,TRBV7-9,TRBJ1-3,12,few,TGTGCCAGTGCGGGCTCTGGAAACACCATATATTTT,CASAGSGNTIYF
.,TRBV19,TRBJ1-5,17,few,TGTGCCAGTAGTATACGTAGCCTGACAGGAGTAAATCAGCCCCAGCATTTT,CASSIRSLTGVNQPQHF
.,TRBV7-3,TRBJ2-2,14,.,TGTGCCAGCAGCTTGAATACAGGGACCGGGGAGCTGTTTTTT,CASSLNTGTGELFF
.,TRBV3-1/TRBV3-2,TRBJ1-3,12,.,TGTGCCAGCGCCTCAACAGGAAACACCATATATTTT,CASASTGNTIYF
.,TRBV19,TRBJ2-1,14,few,TGTGCCAGTCGGGAGCGGAGCTCCTACAATGAGCAGTTCTTC,CASRERSSYNEQFF
TRBD1,TRBV19,TRBJ2-3,16,.,TGTGCCAGTAGTATAGGGGGGGACAGGTACACAGATACGCAGTATTTT,CASSIGGDRYTDTQYF
.,TRBV7-9,TRBJ1-2,14,.,TGTGCCAGCAGCTTATTGATGGCGGGGGTAGGGGACACCTTC,CASSLLMAGVGDTF
TRBD2,TRBV9,TRBJ2-3,16,once,TGTGCCAGCAGCGGCAAGGCTAGCGGGGAGGGAGATACGCAGTATTTT,CASSGKASGEGDTQYF
.,TRBV18,TRBJ1-3,13,.,TGTGCCAGCTCACCAGGGCCCGGAAACACCATATATTTT,CASSPGPGNTIYF
.,TRBV4-1,TRBJ2-7,12,few,TGCGCCAGCAGCCAAGACGGGGACGAGCAGTACTTC,CASSQDGDEQYF
TRBD2,TRBV5-1,TRBJ2-7,17,.,TGCGCCAGCAGCTTGGAGGGCTTTAGCGGGGGGGCCGGCGAGCAGTACTTC,CASSLEGFSGGAGEQYF